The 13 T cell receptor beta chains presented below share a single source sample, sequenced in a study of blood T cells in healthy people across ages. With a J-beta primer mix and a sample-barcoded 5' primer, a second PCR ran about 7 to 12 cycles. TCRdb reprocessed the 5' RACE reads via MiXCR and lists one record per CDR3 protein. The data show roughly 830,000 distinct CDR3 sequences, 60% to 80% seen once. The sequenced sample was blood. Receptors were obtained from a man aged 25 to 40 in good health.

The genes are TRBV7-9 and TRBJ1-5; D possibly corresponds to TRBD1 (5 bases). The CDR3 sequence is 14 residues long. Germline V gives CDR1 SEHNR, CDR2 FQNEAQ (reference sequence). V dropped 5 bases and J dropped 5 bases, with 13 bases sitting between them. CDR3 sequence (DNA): TGTGCCAGCAGCCCAAATGGGGGTGATCAGCCCCAGCATTTT. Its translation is CASSPNGGDQPQHF.

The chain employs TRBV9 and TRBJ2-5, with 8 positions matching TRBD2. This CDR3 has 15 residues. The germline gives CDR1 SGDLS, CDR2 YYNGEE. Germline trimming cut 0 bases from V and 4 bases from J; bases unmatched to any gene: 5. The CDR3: CASSVGVAGRETQYF. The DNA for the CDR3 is TGTGCCAGCAGCGTAGGGGTAGCGGGGCGAGAGACCCAGTACTTC.

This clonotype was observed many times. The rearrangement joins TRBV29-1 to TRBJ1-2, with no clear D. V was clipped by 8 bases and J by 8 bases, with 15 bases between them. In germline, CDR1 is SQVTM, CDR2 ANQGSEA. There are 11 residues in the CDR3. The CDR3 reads CSSKDTSGYTF. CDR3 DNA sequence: TGCAGCTCAAAGGATACTTCCGGCTACACCTTC.

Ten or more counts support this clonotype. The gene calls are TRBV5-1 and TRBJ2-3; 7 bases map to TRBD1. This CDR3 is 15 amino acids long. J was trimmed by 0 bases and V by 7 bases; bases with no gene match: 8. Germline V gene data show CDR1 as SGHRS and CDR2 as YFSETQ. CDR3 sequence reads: CASGRDRVSTDTQYF. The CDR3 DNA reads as TGCGCCAGCGGCCGGGACAGAGTGAGCACAGATACGCAGTATTTT.

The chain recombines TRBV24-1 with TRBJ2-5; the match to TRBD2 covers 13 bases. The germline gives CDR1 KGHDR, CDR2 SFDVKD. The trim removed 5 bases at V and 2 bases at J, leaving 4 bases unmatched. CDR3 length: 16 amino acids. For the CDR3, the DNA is TGTGCCACCAGTGGGGGACTAGCGGGAACACAAGAGACCCAGTACTTC. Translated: CATSGGLAGTQETQYF.

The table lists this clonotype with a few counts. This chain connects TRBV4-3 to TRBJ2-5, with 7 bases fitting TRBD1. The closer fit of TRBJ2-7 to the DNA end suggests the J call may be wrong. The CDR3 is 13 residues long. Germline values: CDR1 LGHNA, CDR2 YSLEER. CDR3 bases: TGCGCCAGCAGCCCGGGACAGTACTACGAGCAGTACTTC. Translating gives CASSPGQYYEQYF.

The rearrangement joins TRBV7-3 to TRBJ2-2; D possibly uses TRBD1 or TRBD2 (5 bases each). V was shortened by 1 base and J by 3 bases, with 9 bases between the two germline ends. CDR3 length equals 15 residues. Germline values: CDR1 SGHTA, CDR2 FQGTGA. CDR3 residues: CASSLNRGDTGELFF. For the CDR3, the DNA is TGTGCCAGCAGCTTAAATCGAGGGGACACCGGGGAGCTGTTTTTT.

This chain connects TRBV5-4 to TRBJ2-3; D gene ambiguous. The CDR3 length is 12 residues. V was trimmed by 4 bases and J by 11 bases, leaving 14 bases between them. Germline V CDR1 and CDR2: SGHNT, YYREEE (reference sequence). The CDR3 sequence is CASSPDGLRQYF. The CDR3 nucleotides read TGTGCCAGCAGCCCGGACGGCCTAAGGCAGTATTTT.

The CDR3 DNA reads as TGCAGTGCGGAAGCCAGGGCTCCTAGCACAGATACGCAGTATTTT. This gives the protein CSAEARAPSTDTQYF. The chain links TRBV20-1 to TRBJ2-3; weak D call: TRBD1 (5 bases). Trimming shortened V by 6 bases and J by 0 bases, and 16 bases separated the two germline ends. From germline, CDR1 is DFQATT and CDR2 SNEGSKA (reference sequence). The CDR3 loop spans 15 amino acids.

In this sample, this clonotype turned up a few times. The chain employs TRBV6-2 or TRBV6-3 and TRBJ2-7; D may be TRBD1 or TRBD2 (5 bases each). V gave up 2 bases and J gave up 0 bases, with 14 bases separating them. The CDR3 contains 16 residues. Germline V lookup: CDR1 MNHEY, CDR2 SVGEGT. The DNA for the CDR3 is TGTGCCAGCAGTTACACCGGGGTCCAGGGCTCCTACGAGCAGTACTTC. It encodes CASSYTGVQGSYEQYF.

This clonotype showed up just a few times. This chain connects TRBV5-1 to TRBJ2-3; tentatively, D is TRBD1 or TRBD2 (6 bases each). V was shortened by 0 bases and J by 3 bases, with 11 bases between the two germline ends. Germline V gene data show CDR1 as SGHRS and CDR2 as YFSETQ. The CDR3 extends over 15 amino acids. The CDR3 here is CASSLVGGQTDTQYF. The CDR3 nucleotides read TGCGCCAGCAGCTTGGTTGGGGGGCAGACAGATACGCAGTATTTT.

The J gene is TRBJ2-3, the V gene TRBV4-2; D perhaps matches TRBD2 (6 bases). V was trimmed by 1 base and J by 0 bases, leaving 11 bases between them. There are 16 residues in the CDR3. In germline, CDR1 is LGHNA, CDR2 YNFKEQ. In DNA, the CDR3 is TGTGCCAGCAGCCAAGGAGTCGGGACTAGCACAGATACGCAGTATTTT. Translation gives CASSQGVGTSTDTQYF.

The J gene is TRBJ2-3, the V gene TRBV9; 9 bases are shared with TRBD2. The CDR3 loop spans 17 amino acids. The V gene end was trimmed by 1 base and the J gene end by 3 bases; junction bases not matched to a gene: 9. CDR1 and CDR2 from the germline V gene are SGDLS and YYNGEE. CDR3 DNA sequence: TGTGCCAGCAGCGTAAGCCTAGCGGGGAGAGGGACAGATACGCAGTATTTT. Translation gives CASSVSLAGRGTDTQYF.